The rows below give T cell receptor beta chains drawn from one sample of a study of cytomegalovirus exposure and HLA in healthy donors. Data came from immunoSEQ multiplex PCR; TCRdb stores just in-frame clones and leaves some out. The table has just under 75,000 clones, 94% seen once. The sample comprised PBMCs. Receptors were obtained from a woman aged 18-30 years in good health and CMV-seropositive. CDR3s include the opening cysteine and the closing phenylalanine or tryptophan. Each record gives: clone size, J gene, V gene, D gene, CDR3 DNA, CDR3 protein. A D gene is named only where the DNA matches it firmly. Some rows have no size entry. The others give once, few or many, or a class for an expanded clone.

clone size: .
J gene: TRBJ2-7
V gene: TRBV11-2
D gene: .
CDR3 DNA: TGTGCCAGCAGCTTTGAACGGGGATCCTACGAGCAGTACTTC
CDR3 protein: CASSFERGSYEQYF

clone size: .
J gene: TRBJ2-7
V gene: TRBV28
D gene: .
CDR3 DNA: TGTGCCAGCAGCTACGGGACACAGATTACCTACGAGCAGTACTTC
CDR3 protein: CASSYGTQITYEQYF

clone size: once
J gene: TRBJ1-2
V gene: TRBV19
D gene: TRBD1
CDR3 DNA: TGTGCCAGTAGTCCCTCGACAGGGAACTATGGCTACACCTTC
CDR3 protein: CASSPSTGNYGYTF

clone size: .
J gene: TRBJ1-4
V gene: TRBV28
D gene: .
CDR3 DNA: .
CDR3 protein: CASSSSGQGRDEKLFF

clone size: .
J gene: TRBJ2-3
V gene: TRBV18
D gene: TRBD2
CDR3 DNA: TGTGCCAGCTCACCATTACCGAAGACTAGCGGGAGAACAGATACGCAGTATTTT
CDR3 protein: CASSPLPKTSGRTDTQYF

clone size: .
J gene: TRBJ1-1
V gene: TRBV6-6
D gene: .
CDR3 DNA: TGTGCCAGCAGAAGAGGGGACATGAACACTGAAGCTTTCTTT
CDR3 protein: CASRRGDMNTEAFF

clone size: .
J gene: TRBJ2-7
V gene: TRBV18
D gene: .
CDR3 DNA: TGTGCCAGCTCAGCCACGGGATACGAGCAGTACTTC
CDR3 protein: CASSATGYEQYF

clone size: .
J gene: TRBJ1-5
V gene: TRBV7-2
D gene: .
CDR3 DNA: TGTGCCAGCAGCTTACGTCGGAATCAGCCCCAGCATTTT
CDR3 protein: CASSLRRNQPQHF

clone size: .
J gene: TRBJ2-3
V gene: TRBV4-3
D gene: .
CDR3 DNA: TGCGCCAGCAGCCAAGTAGTCAGGGGTAGCACAGATACGCAGTATTTT
CDR3 protein: CASSQVVRGSTDTQYF

clone size: .
J gene: TRBJ2-2
V gene: TRBV28
D gene: TRBD1
CDR3 DNA: TGTGCCAGCAGTTCCCCCAGGGGGTTTACCGGGGAGCTGTTTTTT
CDR3 protein: CASSSPRGFTGELFF

clone size: .
J gene: TRBJ1-1
V gene: TRBV7-3
D gene: .
CDR3 DNA: TGTGCCAGCAGCCCCAGCACAGGGTATGGATCCACTGAAGCTTTCTTT
CDR3 protein: CASSPSTGYGSTEAFF

clone size: once
J gene: TRBJ2-7
V gene: TRBV18
D gene: TRBD1
CDR3 DNA: TGTGCCAGCTCACCGCAGGGACAGATAAGCGAGCAGTACTTC
CDR3 protein: CASSPQGQISEQYF

clone size: .
J gene: TRBJ1-2
V gene: TRBV18
D gene: TRBD1
CDR3 DNA: TGTGCCAGCTCAGACTCCAGGGGGCACTTCTTCTATGGCTACACCTTC
CDR3 protein: CASSDSRGHFFYGYTF

clone size: .
J gene: TRBJ2-1
V gene: TRBV2
D gene: .
CDR3 DNA: TGTGCCAGCAGTGAAGCTCCCCACAGGGAGCAGTTCTTC
CDR3 protein: CASSEAPHREQFF

clone size: .
J gene: TRBJ2-7
V gene: TRBV4-3
D gene: TRBD1
CDR3 DNA: TGCGCCAGCAGCCAAGGGGACAGGGGGCAAGATGAGCAGTACTTC
CDR3 protein: CASSQGDRGQDEQYF

clone size: .
J gene: TRBJ2-3
V gene: TRBV2
D gene: TRBD2
CDR3 DNA: TGTGCCAGCACTAGCGGCCGCACAGATACGCAGTATTTT
CDR3 protein: CASTSGRTDTQYF

clone size: once
J gene: TRBJ1-1
V gene: TRBV5-4
D gene: TRBD1
CDR3 DNA: TGTGCCAGCAGCTTGAGAAACAGGGGGAACACTGAAGCTTTCTTT
CDR3 protein: CASSLRNRGNTEAFF

clone size: .
J gene: TRBJ2-7
V gene: TRBV6-1
D gene: .
CDR3 DNA: TGTGCCAGCAGTCTGGGACTTTTCTACGAGCAGTACTTC
CDR3 protein: CASSLGLFYEQYF

clone size: .
J gene: TRBJ2-1
V gene: TRBV5-4
D gene: TRBD2
CDR3 DNA: TGTGCCAGCAGCTTGGGTCGGGGGGGGCTCTACAATGAGCAGTTCTTC
CDR3 protein: CASSLGRGGLYNEQFF

clone size: .
J gene: TRBJ2-7
V gene: TRBV11-2
D gene: TRBD1
CDR3 DNA: TGTGCCAGCAGCTTAGGGGGACAGGGCGCTTTTGGGAACGAGCAGTACTTC
CDR3 protein: CASSLGGQGAFGNEQYF

clone size: .
J gene: TRBJ2-5
V gene: TRBV29-1
D gene: .
CDR3 DNA: TGCAGCGTTGCCCCGCAGTACCAAGAGACCCAGTACTTC
CDR3 protein: CSVAPQYQETQYF

clone size: once
J gene: TRBJ2-1
V gene: TRBV28
D gene: TRBD1
CDR3 DNA: TGTGCCAGCAGGGTGGACAGGGGAGACGATCACCAAAACAATGAGCAGTTCTTC
CDR3 protein: CASRVDRGDDHQNNEQFF

clone size: few
J gene: TRBJ2-1
V gene: TRBV19
D gene: .
CDR3 DNA: TGTGCCAGTACCATCACCGCGTCTTCCTACAATGAGCAGTTCTTC
CDR3 protein: CASTITASSYNEQFF

clone size: .
J gene: TRBJ2-3
V gene: TRBV5-1
D gene: .
CDR3 DNA: TGCGCCAGCAGCCCTAGCACAGATACGCAGTATTTT
CDR3 protein: CASSPSTDTQYF

clone size: .
J gene: TRBJ1-3
V gene: TRBV13
D gene: .
CDR3 DNA: TGTGCCAGCAGCCCCCCCCTCTCTGGAAACACCATATATTTT
CDR3 protein: CASSPPLSGNTIYF

clone size: .
J gene: TRBJ1-3
V gene: TRBV5-6
D gene: .
CDR3 DNA: TGTGCCAGCAGCTTCTTTACAGGGACTGGAAACACCATATATTTT
CDR3 protein: CASSFFTGTGNTIYF

clone size: .
J gene: TRBJ2-7
V gene: TRBV6-5
D gene: .
CDR3 DNA: TGTGCCAGCAGTTACTCCGAACCCGGAGCCTACGAGCAGTACTTC
CDR3 protein: CASSYSEPGAYEQYF

clone size: once
J gene: TRBJ2-7
V gene: TRBV5-1
D gene: TRBD2
CDR3 DNA: TGCGCCAGCAGCCCGGGACTAAGAACCTACGAGCAGTACTTC
CDR3 protein: CASSPGLRTYEQYF

clone size: .
J gene: TRBJ1-2
V gene: TRBV10-2
D gene: .
CDR3 DNA: TGCGCCAGTGAAGACAGTAACTATGGCTACACCTTC
CDR3 protein: CASEDSNYGYTF

clone size: .
J gene: TRBJ2-3
V gene: TRBV29-1
D gene: TRBD2
CDR3 DNA: TGCAGCACCCAGACTAGCGGGAGCGTCACAGATACGCAGTATTTT
CDR3 protein: CSTQTSGSVTDTQYF

clone size: .
J gene: TRBJ2-2
V gene: TRBV4-1
D gene: TRBD2
CDR3 DNA: TGCGCCAGCAGCCAAGCAGGGCGGGGGCTAGCGGGGTTAGGCGGGGAGCTGTTTTTT
CDR3 protein: CASSQAGRGLAGLGGELFF

clone size: .
J gene: TRBJ2-1
V gene: TRBV29-1
D gene: TRBD1
CDR3 DNA: TGCAGCGTTGGGACAGGGGGCTACAATGAGCAGTTCTTC
CDR3 protein: CSVGTGGYNEQFF

clone size: .
J gene: TRBJ2-7
V gene: TRBV28
D gene: TRBD1
CDR3 DNA: TGTGCCAGCAGGCCAAGGACAGGACCCGTAGAGCAGTACTTC
CDR3 protein: CASRPRTGPVEQYF

clone size: .
J gene: TRBJ1-2
V gene: TRBV6-6
D gene: .
CDR3 DNA: TGTGCCAGCAGCGGGGGGGGGCAGGGCTATGGCTACACCTTC
CDR3 protein: CASSGGGQGYGYTF

clone size: .
J gene: TRBJ2-6
V gene: TRBV6-5
D gene: .
CDR3 DNA: TGTGCCAGCAGTGGCCGGAGGTCTGGGGCCAACGTCCTGACTTTC
CDR3 protein: CASSGRRSGANVLTF

clone size: .
J gene: TRBJ2-1
V gene: TRBV2
D gene: .
CDR3 DNA: TGTGCCAGCAGTGATCCAACCGCGGGCTCCTACAATGAGCAGTTCTTC
CDR3 protein: CASSDPTAGSYNEQFF

clone size: .
J gene: TRBJ1-4
V gene: TRBV6-5
D gene: .
CDR3 DNA: TGTGCCAGCAGGGCGGGGCCCGGTCGGGAAAAACTGTTTTTT
CDR3 protein: CASRAGPGREKLFF

clone size: .
J gene: TRBJ1-4
V gene: TRBV9
D gene: TRBD1
CDR3 DNA: TGTGCCAGCAGCGTAACCGGGACAGGGGGTGAAAAACTGTTTTTT
CDR3 protein: CASSVTGTGGEKLFF

clone size: .
J gene: TRBJ1-2
V gene: TRBV30
D gene: .
CDR3 DNA: TGTGCCGGAAGGGCGGGGGACTATGGCTACACCTTC
CDR3 protein: CAGRAGDYGYTF

clone size: once
J gene: TRBJ1-6
V gene: TRBV11-3
D gene: .
CDR3 DNA: TGTGCCAGTCCCGGGACACATTATAATTCACCCCTCCACTTT
CDR3 protein: CASPGTHYNSPLHF

clone size: .
J gene: TRBJ1-1
V gene: TRBV25-1
D gene: TRBD1
CDR3 DNA: TGTGCCAGCACTCTCACAGGGGTAGCCACTGAAGCTTTCTTT
CDR3 protein: CASTLTGVATEAFF

clone size: .
J gene: TRBJ1-1
V gene: TRBV27
D gene: .
CDR3 DNA: TGTGCCAGCAGTTCTGTTTTGGGGGGGGGTACGGACACTGAAGCTTTCTTT
CDR3 protein: CASSSVLGGGTDTEAFF

clone size: .
J gene: TRBJ1-3
V gene: TRBV2
D gene: .
CDR3 DNA: TGTGCCAGCAACGTCCTTGGGCAGAGCTCTGGAAACACCATATATTTT
CDR3 protein: CASNVLGQSSGNTIYF

clone size: .
J gene: TRBJ2-3
V gene: TRBV7-8
D gene: .
CDR3 DNA: TGTGCCAGCAGCTTGCGAGACAGCCCCACAGATACGCAGTATTTT
CDR3 protein: CASSLRDSPTDTQYF

clone size: .
J gene: TRBJ2-3
V gene: TRBV11-3
D gene: TRBD1
CDR3 DNA: TGTGCCAGCAGCTCACGGACAGGTCGAGATACGCAGTATTTT
CDR3 protein: CASSSRTGRDTQYF

clone size: .
J gene: TRBJ1-3
V gene: TRBV27
D gene: TRBD1
CDR3 DNA: TGTGCCAGCAGTTTACACAGGGGATCTGGAAACACCATATATTTT
CDR3 protein: CASSLHRGSGNTIYF

clone size: .
J gene: TRBJ2-3
V gene: TRBV7-6
D gene: TRBD2
CDR3 DNA: TGTGCCAGCAGCTTAGTTCCTAGCGGGGCCACAGATACGCAGTATTTT
CDR3 protein: CASSLVPSGATDTQYF

clone size: .
J gene: TRBJ2-7
V gene: TRBV7-9
D gene: .
CDR3 DNA: TGTGCCAGCAGCTCTATCGACATCTACGAGCAGTACTTC
CDR3 protein: CASSSIDIYEQYF

clone size: .
J gene: TRBJ2-7
V gene: TRBV6-5
D gene: TRBD1
CDR3 DNA: TGTGCCAGCAGTTACCGGGACAGGGCTTTTTTCGAGCAGTACTTC
CDR3 protein: CASSYRDRAFFEQYF

clone size: .
J gene: TRBJ2-5
V gene: TRBV6-4
D gene: .
CDR3 DNA: TGTGCCAGCAGCGCCAGGGCGGGGGAGACCCAGTACTTC
CDR3 protein: CASSARAGETQYF

clone size: once
J gene: TRBJ1-5
V gene: TRBV6-1
D gene: .
CDR3 DNA: TGTGCCAGCAGGTGGGGGGGAGAGGCCAATCAGCCCCAGCATTTT
CDR3 protein: CASRWGGEANQPQHF

clone size: .
J gene: TRBJ2-1
V gene: TRBV30
D gene: TRBD2
CDR3 DNA: TGTGCCTGGAGTCCAGATTATAGCGGGAGGGCCTTGAATGAGCAGTTCTTC
CDR3 protein: CAWSPDYSGRALNEQFF

clone size: once
J gene: TRBJ2-7
V gene: TRBV27
D gene: TRBD1
CDR3 DNA: TGTGCCAGCAGTCTCCTAGGGGGACAGGGTTCCCACGAGCAGTACTTC
CDR3 protein: CASSLLGGQGSHEQYF

clone size: .
J gene: TRBJ2-1
V gene: TRBV30
D gene: TRBD2
CDR3 DNA: TGTGCCTGGAGTCCATTGACTAGCGGGGACAAGTTCTTC
CDR3 protein: CAWSPLTSGDKFF

clone size: once
J gene: TRBJ1-2
V gene: TRBV18
D gene: TRBD1
CDR3 DNA: TGTGCCAGCTCACCACCCGGGACAGAGACCTATGGCTACACCTTC
CDR3 protein: CASSPPGTETYGYTF

clone size: .
J gene: TRBJ1-2
V gene: TRBV10-3
D gene: TRBD1
CDR3 DNA: TGTGCCATCAGTCGGGGACAGGCCTATGGCTACACCTTC
CDR3 protein: CAISRGQAYGYTF

clone size: .
J gene: TRBJ1-5
V gene: TRBV6-1
D gene: TRBD1
CDR3 DNA: TGTGCCAGCAGGGGAGACAGGGGCGGGAATCAGCCCCAGCATTTT
CDR3 protein: CASRGDRGGNQPQHF